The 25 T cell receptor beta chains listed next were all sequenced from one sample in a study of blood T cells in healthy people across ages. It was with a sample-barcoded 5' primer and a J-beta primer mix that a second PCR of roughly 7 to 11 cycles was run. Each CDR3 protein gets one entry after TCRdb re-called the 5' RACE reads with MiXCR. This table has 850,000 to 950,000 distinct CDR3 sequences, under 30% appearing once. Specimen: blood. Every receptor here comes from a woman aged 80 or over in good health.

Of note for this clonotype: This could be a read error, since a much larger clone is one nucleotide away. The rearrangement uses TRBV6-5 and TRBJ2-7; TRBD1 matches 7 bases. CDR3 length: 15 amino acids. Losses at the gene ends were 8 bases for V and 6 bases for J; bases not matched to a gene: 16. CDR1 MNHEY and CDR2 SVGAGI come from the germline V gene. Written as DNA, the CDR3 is TGTGCCAGCGGTCCCCGACAGGGCCCCCTATCCGAGCAGTACTTC. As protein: CASGPRQGPLSEQYF.

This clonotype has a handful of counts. Here the CDR3 DNA reads TGTGCCAGCAGTGAATATGAAAAACTGTTTTTT. This encodes CASSEYEKLFF. V usage is TRBV25-1 and J usage is TRBJ1-4, with D unclear. Trimming took off 0 bases at V and 7 bases at J, with 0 bases between the two ends. CDR3 size: 11 residues. Germline CDR1 reads MGHDK; CDR2 reads SYGVNS.

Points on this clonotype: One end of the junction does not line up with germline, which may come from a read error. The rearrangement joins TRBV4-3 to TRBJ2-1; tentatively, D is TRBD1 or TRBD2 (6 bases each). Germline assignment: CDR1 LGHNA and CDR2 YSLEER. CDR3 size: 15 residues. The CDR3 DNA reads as TGCGCCAGCAGCCAAGATCTAAAGGTGGGGGGCGAGCAGTGCTTC. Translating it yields CASSQDLKVGGEQCF.

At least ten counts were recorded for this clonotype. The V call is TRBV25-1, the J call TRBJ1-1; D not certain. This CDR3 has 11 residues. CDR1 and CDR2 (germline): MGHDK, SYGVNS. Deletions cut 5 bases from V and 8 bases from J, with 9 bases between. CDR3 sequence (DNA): TGTGCCAGCAGTCGGGGTACGGAAGCTTTCTTT. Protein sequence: CASSRGTEAFF. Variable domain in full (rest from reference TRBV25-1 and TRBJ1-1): EADIYQTPRYLVIGTGKKITLECSQTMGHDKMYWYQQDPGMELHLIHYSYGVNSTEKGDLSSESTVSRIRTEHFPLTLESARPSHTSQYLCASSRGTEAFFGQGTRLTVV.

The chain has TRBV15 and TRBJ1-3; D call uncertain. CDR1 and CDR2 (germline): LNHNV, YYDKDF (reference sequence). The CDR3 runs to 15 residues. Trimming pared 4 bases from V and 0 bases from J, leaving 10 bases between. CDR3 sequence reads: CATSTAGRSGNTIYF. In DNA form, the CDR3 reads TGTGCCACCAGCACCGCCGGACGCTCTGGAAACACCATATATTTT. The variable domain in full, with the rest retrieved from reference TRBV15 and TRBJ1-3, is DAMVIQNPRYQVTQFGKPVTLSCSQTLNHNVMYWYQQKSSQAPKLLFHYYDKDFNNEADTPDNFQSRRPNTSFCFLDIRSPGLGDTAMYLCATSTAGRSGNTIYFGEGSWLTVV.

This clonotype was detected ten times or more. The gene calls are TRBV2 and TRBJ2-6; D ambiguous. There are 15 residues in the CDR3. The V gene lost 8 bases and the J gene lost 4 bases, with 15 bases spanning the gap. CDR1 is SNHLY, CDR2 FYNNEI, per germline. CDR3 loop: CASSELGYGANVLTF. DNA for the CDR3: TGTGCCAGCTCTGAACTCGGCTACGGGGCCAACGTCCTGACTTTC.

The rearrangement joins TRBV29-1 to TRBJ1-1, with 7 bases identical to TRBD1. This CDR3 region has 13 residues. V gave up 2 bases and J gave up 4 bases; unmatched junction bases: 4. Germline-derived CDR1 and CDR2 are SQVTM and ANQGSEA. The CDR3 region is CSVEIQGITEAFF. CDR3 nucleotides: TGCAGCGTTGAAATACAGGGGATCACTGAAGCTTTCTTT.

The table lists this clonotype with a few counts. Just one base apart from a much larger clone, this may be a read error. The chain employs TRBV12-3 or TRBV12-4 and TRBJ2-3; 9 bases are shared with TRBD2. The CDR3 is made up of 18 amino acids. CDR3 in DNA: TGTGCCAGCAGCCAAACCTTACGACTAGCGGCTAGCACAGATGCGCAGTATTTT. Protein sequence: CASSQTLRLAASTDAQYF.

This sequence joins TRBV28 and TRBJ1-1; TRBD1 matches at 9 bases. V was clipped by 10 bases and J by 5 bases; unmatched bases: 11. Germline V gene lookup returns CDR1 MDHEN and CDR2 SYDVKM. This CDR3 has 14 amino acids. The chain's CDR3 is CATNRGRGETEAFF. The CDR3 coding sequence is TGTGCCACCAACAGGGGGCGCGGAGAAACTGAAGCTTTCTTT.

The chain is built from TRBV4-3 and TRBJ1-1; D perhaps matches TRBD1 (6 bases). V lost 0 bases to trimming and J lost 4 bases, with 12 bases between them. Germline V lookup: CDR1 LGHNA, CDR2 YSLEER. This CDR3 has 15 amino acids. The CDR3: CASSQDSGGLTEAFF. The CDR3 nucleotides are TGCGCCAGCAGCCAAGATTCTGGGGGCCTCACTGAAGCTTTCTTT.

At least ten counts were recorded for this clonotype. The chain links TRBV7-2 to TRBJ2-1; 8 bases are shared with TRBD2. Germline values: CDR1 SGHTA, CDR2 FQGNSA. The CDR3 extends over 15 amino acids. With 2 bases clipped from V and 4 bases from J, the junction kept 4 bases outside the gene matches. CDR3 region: CASSLSGGNYNEQFF. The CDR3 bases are TGTGCCAGCAGCTTATCGGGGGGGAATTACAATGAGCAGTTCTTC.

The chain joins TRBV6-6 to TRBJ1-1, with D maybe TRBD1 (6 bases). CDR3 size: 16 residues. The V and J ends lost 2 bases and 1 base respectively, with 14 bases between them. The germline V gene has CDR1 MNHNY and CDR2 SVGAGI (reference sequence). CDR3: CASSYGTRGGNTEAFF. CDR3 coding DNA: TGTGCCAGCAGTTACGGGACGAGGGGGGGGAACACTGAAGCTTTCTTT.

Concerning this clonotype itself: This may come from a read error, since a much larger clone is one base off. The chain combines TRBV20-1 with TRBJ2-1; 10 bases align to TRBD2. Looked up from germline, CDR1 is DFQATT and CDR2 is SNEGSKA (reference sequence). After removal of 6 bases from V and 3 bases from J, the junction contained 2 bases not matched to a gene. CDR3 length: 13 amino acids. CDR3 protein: CSAVAGGYNEQFF. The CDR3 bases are TGCAGTGCCGTAGCGGGGGGCTACAATGAGCAGTTCTTC.

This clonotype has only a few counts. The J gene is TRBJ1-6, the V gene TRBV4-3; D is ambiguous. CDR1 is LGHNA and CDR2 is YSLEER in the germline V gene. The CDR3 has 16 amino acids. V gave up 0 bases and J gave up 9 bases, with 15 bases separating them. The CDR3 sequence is CASSQELRPLGSPLHF. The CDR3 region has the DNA TGCGCCAGCAGCCAAGAACTCAGGCCCCTGGGTTCACCCCTCCACTTT.

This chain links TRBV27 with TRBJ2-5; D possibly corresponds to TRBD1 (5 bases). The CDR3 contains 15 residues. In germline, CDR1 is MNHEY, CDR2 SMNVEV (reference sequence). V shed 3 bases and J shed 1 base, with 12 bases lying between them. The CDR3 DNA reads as TGTGCCAGCAGTTTGGGGTTGGGGCCCCAAGAGACCCAGTACTTC. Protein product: CASSLGLGPQETQYF.

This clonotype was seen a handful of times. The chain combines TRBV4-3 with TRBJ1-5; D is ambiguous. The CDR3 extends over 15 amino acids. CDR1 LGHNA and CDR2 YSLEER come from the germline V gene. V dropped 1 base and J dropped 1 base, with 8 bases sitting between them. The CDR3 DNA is TGCGCCAGCAGCCAAGGTCTATTCAGCAATCAGCCCCAGCATTTT. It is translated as CASSQGLFSNQPQHF.

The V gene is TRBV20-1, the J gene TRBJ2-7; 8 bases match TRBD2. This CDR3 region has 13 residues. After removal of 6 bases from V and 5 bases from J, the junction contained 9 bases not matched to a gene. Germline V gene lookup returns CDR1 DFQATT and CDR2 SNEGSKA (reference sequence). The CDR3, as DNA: TGCAGTGCCGGACTAGCCGGGGTGGACGAGCAGTACTTC. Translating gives CSAGLAGVDEQYF.

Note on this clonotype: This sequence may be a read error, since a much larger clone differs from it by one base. Here the CDR3 reads CASSSRLGGWETQYF. The CDR3 DNA is TGCGCCAGCAGCTCGAGACTAGGGGGATGGGAGACCCAGTACTTC. V gene TRBV5-1 combines with J gene TRBJ2-5; the D call may be TRBD1 or TRBD2 (6 bases each). The CDR3 runs to 15 residues. V was shortened by 3 bases and J by 5 bases, with 17 bases between the two germline ends. Germline lookup yields CDR1 SGHRS and CDR2 YFSETQ.

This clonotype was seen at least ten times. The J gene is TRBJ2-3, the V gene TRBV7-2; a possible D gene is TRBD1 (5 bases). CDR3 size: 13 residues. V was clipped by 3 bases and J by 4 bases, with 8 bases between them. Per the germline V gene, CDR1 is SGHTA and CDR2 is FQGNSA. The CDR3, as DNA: TGTGCCAGCAGCTTGACAGAGGCAGATACGCAGTATTTT. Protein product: CASSLTEADTQYF.

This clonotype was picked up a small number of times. The CDR3: CASSGEAGGYNEQFF. For the CDR3, the DNA is TGTGCCAGCAGTGGGGAAGCCGGAGGGTACAATGAGCAGTTCTTC. The chain has TRBV2 and TRBJ2-1, with D possibly matching TRBD2 (6 bases). Germline V lookup: CDR1 SNHLY, CDR2 FYNNEI. The germline V and J ends were trimmed by 4 bases and 4 bases, with 14 bases remaining between them. The length of the CDR3 is 15 residues.

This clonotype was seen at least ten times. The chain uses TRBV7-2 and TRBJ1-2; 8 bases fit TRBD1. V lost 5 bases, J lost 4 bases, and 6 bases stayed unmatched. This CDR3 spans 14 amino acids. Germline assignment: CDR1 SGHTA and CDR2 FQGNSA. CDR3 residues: CASSARTGFYGYTF. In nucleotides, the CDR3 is TGTGCCAGCAGCGCCCGGACAGGGTTCTATGGCTACACCTTC.

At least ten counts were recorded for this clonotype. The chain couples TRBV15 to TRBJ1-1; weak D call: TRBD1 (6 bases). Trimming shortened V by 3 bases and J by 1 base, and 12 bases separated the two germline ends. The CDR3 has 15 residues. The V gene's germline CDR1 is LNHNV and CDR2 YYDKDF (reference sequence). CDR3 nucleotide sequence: TGTGCCACCAGCAGGGACCTGACAGGGAACACTGAAGCTTTCTTT. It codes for CATSRDLTGNTEAFF.

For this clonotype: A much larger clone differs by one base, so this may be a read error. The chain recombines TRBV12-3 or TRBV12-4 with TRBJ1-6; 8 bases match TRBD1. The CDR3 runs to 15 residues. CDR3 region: CASSFRTGNNSPPHF. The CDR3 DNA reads TGTGCCAGCAGTTTCCGGACAGGGAATAATTCACCCCCCCACTTT.

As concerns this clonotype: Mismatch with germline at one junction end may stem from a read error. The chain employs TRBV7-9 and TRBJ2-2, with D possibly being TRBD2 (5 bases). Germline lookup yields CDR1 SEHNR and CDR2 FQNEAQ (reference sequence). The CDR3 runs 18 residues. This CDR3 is CASSRRLLGASDTGERFF. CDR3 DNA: TGTGCCAGCAGCCGACGTTTGTTAGGCGCCTCCGACACCGGGGAGCGGTTTTTT.

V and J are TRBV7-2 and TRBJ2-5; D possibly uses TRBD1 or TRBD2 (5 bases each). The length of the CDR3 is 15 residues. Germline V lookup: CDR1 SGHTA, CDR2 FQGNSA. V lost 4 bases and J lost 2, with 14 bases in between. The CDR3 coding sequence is TGTGCCAGCAGCTCCTACGGGACGGCACAAGAGACCCAGTACTTC. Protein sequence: CASSSYGTAQETQYF.